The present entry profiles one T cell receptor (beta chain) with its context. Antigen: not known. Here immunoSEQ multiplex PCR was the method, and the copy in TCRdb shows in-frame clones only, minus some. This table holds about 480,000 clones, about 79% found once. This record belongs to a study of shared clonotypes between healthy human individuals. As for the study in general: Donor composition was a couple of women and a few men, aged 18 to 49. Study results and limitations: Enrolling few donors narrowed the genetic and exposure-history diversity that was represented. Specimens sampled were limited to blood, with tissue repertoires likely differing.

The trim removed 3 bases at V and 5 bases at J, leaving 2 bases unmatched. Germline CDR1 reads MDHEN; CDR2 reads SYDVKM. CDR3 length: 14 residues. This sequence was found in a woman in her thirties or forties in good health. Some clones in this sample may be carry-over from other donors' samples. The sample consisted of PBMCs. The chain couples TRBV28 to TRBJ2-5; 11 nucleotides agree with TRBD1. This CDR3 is CASSFRDRGETQYF. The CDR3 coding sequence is TGTGCCAGCAGTTTCAGGGACAGGGGGGAGACCCAGTACTTC.